This record covers a single TCR beta chain. The data are from a study of preoperative IRX-2 immunotherapy in early breast cancer. This CDR3 region has 14 residues. The J segment lost 8 bases and the V segment lost 0 bases, leaving 6 bases of the junction unmatched. Germline V gene data show CDR1 as GTSNPN and CDR2 as SVGIG (reference sequence). The assay was immunoSEQ multiplex PCR, and TCRdb's table has in-frame clones only and misses some. The sample holds around 29,000 clones; nearly 90% are singletons and the top ten take 9.5% to 10%. Treatment denoted: preoperative locoregional IRX-2 cytokine immunotherapy. Patients received preoperative, locoregional IRX-2 cytokine immunotherapy in a phase Ib study.

This TCR derives from a human donor with breast cancer. V usage is TRBV30 and J usage is TRBJ1-2; TRBD1 matches 10 bases. The specimen was taken from a patient treated with IRX-2 immunotherapy. The chain's CDR3 is CAWSVAGTGDGYTF. The CDR3 nucleotides read TGTGCCTGGAGTGTCGCCGGGACAGGGGACGGCTACACCTTC.